The clone carrying this T cell receptor (beta chain) appeared a few times. Antigen: not known. This CDR3 is 14 amino acids long. Trimming removed 6 bases from V and 2 bases from J, with 10 bases in between. This record comes from a study of CD8 T cells in ankylosing spondylitis. Points from the study as a whole: Significant enrichment of disease-linked clones was reported in matched ankylosing spondylitis synovial fluid. A motif in TCR beta, a set of about eight highly homologous variants, appeared characteristic of ankylosing spondylitis blood. Existing reports had already noted some motif variants in reactive arthritis synovial fluid and blood.

Libraries for TCR beta were made by quantitative 5'-RACE with molecular barcodes. TCRdb processed the 5' RACE reads anew with MiXCR; each CDR3 protein has one entry. The sample lists 300,000 to 400,000 distinct CDR3 sequences; approximately 20% were seen once. The origin of this receptor is a male donor with ankylosing spondylitis. The V gene is TRBV12-3 or TRBV12-4, the J gene TRBJ2-2; D possibly corresponds to TRBD1 (6 bases). Sequences were obtained from blood, either unsorted or a sorted T cell fraction (not recorded which). CDR3 sequence (DNA): TGTGCCAGCAGCACCGGGACAAACACCGGGGAGCTGTTTTTT. It yields the protein CASSTGTNTGELFF.